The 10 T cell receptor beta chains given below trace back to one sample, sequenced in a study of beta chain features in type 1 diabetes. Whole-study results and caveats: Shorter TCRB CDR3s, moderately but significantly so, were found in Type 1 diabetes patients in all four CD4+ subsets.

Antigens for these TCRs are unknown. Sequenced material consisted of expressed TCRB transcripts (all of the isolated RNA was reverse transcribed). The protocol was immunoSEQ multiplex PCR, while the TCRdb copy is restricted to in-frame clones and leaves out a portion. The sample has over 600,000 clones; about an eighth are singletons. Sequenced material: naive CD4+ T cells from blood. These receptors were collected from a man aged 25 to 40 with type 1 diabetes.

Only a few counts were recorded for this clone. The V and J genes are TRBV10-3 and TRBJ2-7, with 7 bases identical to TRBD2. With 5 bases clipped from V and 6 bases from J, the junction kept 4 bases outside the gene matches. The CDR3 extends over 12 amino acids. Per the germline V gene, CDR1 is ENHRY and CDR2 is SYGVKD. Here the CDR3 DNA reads TGTGCCATCAGTCTGGGCGGGGGCGAGCAGTACTTC. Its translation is CAISLGGGEQYF.

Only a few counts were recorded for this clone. The CDR3 DNA is TGTGCCAGCAACCCACAGGGTCAAGCTTTGACCGGGGAGCTGTTTTTT. It translates to CASNPQGQALTGELFF. The rearrangement links TRBV9 to TRBJ2-2; possibly TRBD1 for D (6 bases). Between the trimmed V and J ends, which lost 6 bases and 5 bases, there was a span of 20 bases. The germline CDR1 and CDR2 sequences are SGDLS and YYNGEE. The CDR3 spans 16 residues.

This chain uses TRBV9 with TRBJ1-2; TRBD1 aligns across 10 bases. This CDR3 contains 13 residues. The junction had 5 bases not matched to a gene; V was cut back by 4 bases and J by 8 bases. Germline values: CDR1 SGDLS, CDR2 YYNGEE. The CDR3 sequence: CASSPTGGQGYTF. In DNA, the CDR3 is TGTGCCAGCAGCCCGACAGGGGGCCAGGGCTACACCTTC.

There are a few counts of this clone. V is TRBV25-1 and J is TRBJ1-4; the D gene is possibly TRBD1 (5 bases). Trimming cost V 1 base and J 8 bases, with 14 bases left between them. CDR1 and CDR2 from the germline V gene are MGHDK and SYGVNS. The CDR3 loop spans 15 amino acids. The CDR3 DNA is TGTGCCAGCAGTGAATCTGGCAGGGCTGGGGAAAAACTGTTTTTT. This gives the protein CASSESGRAGEKLFF.

CDR3 sequence: CSALDGYGYTF. The CDR3 nucleotides read TGCAGTGCCCTGGACGGCTATGGCTACACCTTC. The chain carries TRBV20-1 and TRBJ1-2; no reliable D call. Germline V gene sequence: CDR1 DFQATT, CDR2 SNEGSKA (reference sequence). V was clipped by 6 bases and J by 4 bases, with 9 bases between them. The CDR3 length is 11 residues.

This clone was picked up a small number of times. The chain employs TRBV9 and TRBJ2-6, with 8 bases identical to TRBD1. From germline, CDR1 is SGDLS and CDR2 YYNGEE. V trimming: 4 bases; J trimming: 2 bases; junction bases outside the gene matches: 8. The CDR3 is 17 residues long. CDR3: CASSKDRGVPGANVLTF. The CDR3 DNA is TGTGCCAGCAGCAAAGACAGGGGCGTCCCTGGGGCCAACGTCCTGACTTTC.

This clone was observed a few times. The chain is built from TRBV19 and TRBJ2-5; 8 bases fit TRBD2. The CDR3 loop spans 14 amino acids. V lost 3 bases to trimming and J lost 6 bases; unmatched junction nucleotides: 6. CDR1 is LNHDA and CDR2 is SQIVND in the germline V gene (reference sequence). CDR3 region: CASSIRTSLKTQYF. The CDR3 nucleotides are TGTGCCAGTAGTATCCGGACTAGCTTGAAGACCCAGTACTTC.

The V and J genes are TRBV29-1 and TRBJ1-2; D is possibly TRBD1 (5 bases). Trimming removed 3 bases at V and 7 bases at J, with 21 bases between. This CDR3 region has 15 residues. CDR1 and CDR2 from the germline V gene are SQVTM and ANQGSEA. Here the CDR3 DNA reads TGCAGCGTTGATTCCGGGGGGGATGCTTACTCTGGCTACACCTTC. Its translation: CSVDSGGDAYSGYTF. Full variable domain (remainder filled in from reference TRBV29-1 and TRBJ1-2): SAVISQKPSRDICQRGTSLTIQCQVDSQVTMMFWYRQQPGQSLTLIATANQGSEATYESGFVIDKFPISRPNLTFSTLTVSNMSPEDSSIYLCSVDSGGDAYSGYTFGSGTRLTVV.

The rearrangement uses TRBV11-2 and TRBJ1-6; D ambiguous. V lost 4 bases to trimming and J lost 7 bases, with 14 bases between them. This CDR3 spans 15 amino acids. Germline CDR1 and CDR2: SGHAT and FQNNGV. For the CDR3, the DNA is TGTGCCAGCAGCTCAGACGCGGGCGGGAATTCACCCCTCCACTTT. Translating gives CASSSDAGGNSPLHF. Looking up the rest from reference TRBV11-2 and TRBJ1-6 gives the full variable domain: EAGVAQSPRYKIIEKRQSVAFWCNPISGHATLYWYQQILGQGPKLLIQFQNNGVVDDSQLPKDRFSAERLKGVDSTLKIQPAKLEDSAVYLCASSSDAGGNSPLHFGNGTRLTVT.

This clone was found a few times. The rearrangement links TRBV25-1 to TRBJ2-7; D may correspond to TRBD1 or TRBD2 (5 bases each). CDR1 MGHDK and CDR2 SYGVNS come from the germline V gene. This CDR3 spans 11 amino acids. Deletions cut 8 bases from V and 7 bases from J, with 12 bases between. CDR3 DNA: TGTGCCAGCGGGGCAAGAGGGGAGCAGTACTTC. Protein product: CASGARGEQYF.